This TCR beta chain derives from a study of T-cell reconstitution after alpha-beta-depleted transplantation in children. This clonotype was detected ten times or more. A library of TCRbeta sequences, prepared with unique molecular identifiers, was generated. TCRdb independently ran MiXCR on the PCR reads; one entry per CDR3 protein. The table has about 200,000 distinct CDR3 sequences, roughly 6.5% seen once. The CDR3 has 13 amino acids. The V end lost 1 base, the J end lost 6 bases, and 10 bases lay between the germline ends. Germline-derived CDR1 and CDR2 are SGHRS and YFSETQ. The source is a girl under three years old with combined immunodeficiency, due to receive a stem cell transplant. This rearrangement joins TRBV5-1 to TRBJ1-1; a possible D gene is TRBD1 (6 bases). The input for sequencing was PBMCs, taken before TCRalphabeta/CD19-depleted stem cell transplant. This chain's CDR3 is CASSLLGGAEAFF. Here the CDR3 DNA reads TGCGCCAGCAGCTTGCTGGGGGGCGCTGAAGCTTTCTTT.